Only a few counts were recorded for the clone carrying this T cell receptor beta chain. The time point: patch test 1, 2 weeks after DPC sensitization. Treatment in this sample: therapeutic diphenylcyclopropenone sensitization with weekly scalp DPC. This entry belongs to a study of human T cells and chemical hapten exposure. A single record per CDR3 protein comes from TCRdb applying MiXCR to the RACE reads. In the table there are 150,000 to 200,000 distinct CDR3 sequences, roughly 15% of which are singletons. The sequenced sample was whole blood, obtained in connection with sensitization to the hapten diphenylcyclopropenone (DPC). This TCR derives from a woman aged 25 to 39 with alopecia areata. Some clones in this sample may be carry-over from other donors' samples.

CDR3 nucleotide sequence: TGTGCCAGCAGCTTAATGCAGGACACCGGGGAGCTGTTTTTT. It yields the protein CASSLMQDTGELFF. The rearrangement links TRBV7-2 to TRBJ2-2; the D is unclear. CDR1 is SGHTA and CDR2 is FQGNSA in the germline V gene. The CDR3 has 14 residues. V was trimmed by 2 bases and J by 3 bases, leaving 7 bases between them.